The 19 T cell receptor beta chains reported below all come from one sample, sequenced in a study of blood T cell repertoires in COVID-19. Method: immunoSEQ multiplex PCR; TCRdb's copy keeps in-frame clones and lacks some. The sample has some 150,000 clones, around 89% seen once; the top ten hold roughly 3.1%. The material sequenced was peripheral blood. The receptors shown here come from a man aged 55 to 70 with acute or convalescent COVID-19.

The CDR3 DNA reads TGTGCCGGCCGACAGATCGATAATTCACCCCTCCACTTT. It codes for CAGRQIDNSPLHF. The chain couples TRBV6-5 to TRBJ1-6, with a weak D call TRBD1 (5 bases). The germline V gene has CDR1 MNHEY and CDR2 SVGAGI. V was trimmed by 11 bases and J by 5 bases, leaving 13 bases between them. The CDR3 runs to 13 residues.

This sequence joins TRBV9 and TRBJ2-3, with 9 bases matching TRBD2. This CDR3 contains 18 residues. Losses at the gene ends were 0 bases for V and 0 bases for J; bases not matched to a gene: 8. CDR1 and CDR2 from the germline V gene are SGDLS and YYNGEE. The CDR3 here is CASSVGISGGPSTDTQYF. The DNA of the CDR3 is TGTGCCAGCAGCGTAGGTATAAGCGGGGGGCCTAGCACAGATACGCAGTATTTT. Full variable domain (outside the CDR3, taken from reference TRBV9 and TRBJ2-3): DSGVTQTPKHLITATGQRVTLRCSPRSGDLSVYWYQQSLDQGLQFLIQYYNGEERAKGNILERFSAQQFPDLHSELNLSSLELGDSALYFCASSVGISGGPSTDTQYFGPGTRLTVL.

CDR3 loop: CASRAGGGSGSYNEQFF. As DNA, the CDR3 is TGTGCCAGCAGAGCCGGGGGGGGTTCGGGCTCCTACAATGAGCAGTTCTTC. This sequence joins TRBV11-2 and TRBJ2-1; 8 bases match TRBD2. Germline assignment: CDR1 SGHAT and CDR2 FQNNGV. V lost 6 bases and J lost 0; bases outside the gene matches: 10. This CDR3 is built from 17 residues.

The V call is TRBV18, the J call TRBJ2-2; no reliable D call. There are 13 residues in the CDR3. The germline gives CDR1 KGHSH, CDR2 LQKENI. Trimming shortened V by 2 bases and J by 4 bases, and 5 bases separated the two germline ends. CDR3 sequence reads: CASSPASTGELFF. In DNA, the CDR3 is TGTGCCAGCTCACCAGCTAGCACCGGGGAGCTGTTTTTT.

The chain combines TRBV18 with TRBJ1-3, with TRBD1 matching 10 bases. The J segment lost 3 bases and the V segment lost 3 bases, leaving 11 bases of the junction unmatched. Per germline, CDR1 KGHSH and CDR2 LQKENI. The CDR3 is 18 residues long. The CDR3 region is CASSPATLTGGFGNTIYF. The CDR3 nucleotides read TGTGCCAGCTCACCCGCGACTCTGACAGGGGGCTTTGGAAACACCATATATTTT.

The chain has TRBV4-1 and TRBJ1-5, with TRBD1 matching over 8 bases. Germline lookup yields CDR1 MGHRA and CDR2 YSYEKL. CDR3 size: 15 residues. V trimming: 1 base; J trimming: 6 bases; junction bases outside the gene matches: 5. The CDR3 loop reads CASSQAQGASQPQHF. As DNA, the CDR3 is TGCGCCAGCAGCCAAGCCCAGGGGGCAAGTCAGCCCCAGCATTTT.

The CDR3 is CASRGQGYGYTF. CDR3 DNA: TGTGCCAGCAGGGGACAGGGCTATGGCTACACCTTC. This chain uses TRBV14 with TRBJ1-2; 9 bases fit TRBD1. The germline V gene encodes CDR1 SGHDN and CDR2 FVKESK. V shed 6 bases, J shed 4 bases, and the junction held 0 bases outside the gene matches. This CDR3 region has 12 residues.

CDR3 sequence: CSASSGARYEQYF. CDR3 nucleotides: TGCAGTGCTAGTTCAGGGGCAAGGTACGAGCAGTACTTC. The chain uses TRBV20-1 and TRBJ2-7, with D perhaps matching TRBD1 (6 bases). The CDR3 is made up of 13 amino acids. Germline V CDR1 and CDR2: DFQATT, SNEGSKA (reference sequence). V was cut by 3 bases and J by 4 bases, with 13 bases left in between.

This chain joins TRBV2 and TRBJ2-7; tentative D call: TRBD1 (6 bases). V gave up 8 bases and J gave up 0 bases, with 8 bases separating them. This CDR3 comprises 12 residues. The germline gives CDR1 SNHLY, CDR2 FYNNEI. In nucleotides, the CDR3 is TGTGCCAGCGGGACAATCTCCTACGAGCAGTACTTC. It yields the protein CASGTISYEQYF.

The CDR3 is CAGSSAGDQPQHF. CDR3 coding DNA: TGTGCCGGTTCCTCCGCAGGCGATCAGCCCCAGCATTTT. The chain combines TRBV19 with TRBJ1-5, with unresolved D. Trimming shortened V by 11 bases and J by 5 bases, and 16 bases separated the two germline ends. The CDR3 loop spans 13 amino acids. The V gene's germline CDR1 is LNHDA and CDR2 SQIVND (reference sequence).

This clone was seen a single time. V is TRBV7-9 and J is TRBJ1-1, with D uncertain. CDR3 length: 15 amino acids. Trimming took 5 bases from V and 5 from J, leaving 18 bases between them. The V gene's germline CDR1 is SEHNR and CDR2 FQNEAQ (reference sequence). CDR3 amino acids: CASSAGLESGTEAFF. DNA of the CDR3: TGTGCCAGCAGCGCCGGACTGGAATCGGGTACTGAAGCTTTCTTT.

Remarks on this clone: Other DNA sequences within the sample encode an identical CDR3. V is TRBV6-5 and J is TRBJ1-1, with a weak D call TRBD1 (5 bases). Germline values: CDR1 MNHEY, CDR2 SVGAGI. Trimming took off 4 bases at V and 0 bases at J, with 6 bases between the two ends. The CDR3 has 13 residues. Written as DNA, the CDR3 is TGTGCCAGCAGTTTACAGGTGAACACTGAAGCTTTCTTT. As protein: CASSLQVNTEAFF.

The chain joins TRBV7-9 to TRBJ1-5; 9 bases line up with TRBD1. Germline values: CDR1 SEHNR, CDR2 FQNEAQ (reference sequence). J gave up 0 bases and V 5 bases, and 5 bases lay outside the gene matches. The CDR3 spans 16 residues. CDR3 in amino acids: CASSVQGAYSNQPQHF. The DNA of the CDR3 is TGTGCCAGCAGCGTACAGGGGGCGTATAGCAATCAGCCCCAGCATTTT.

V gene TRBV2 combines with J gene TRBJ1-3; D is ambiguous. Germline V gene lookup returns CDR1 SNHLY and CDR2 FYNNEI. This CDR3 is 13 amino acids long. V was pared by 5 bases and J by 5 bases, with 10 bases between. DNA of the CDR3: TGTGCCAGCAGTTATGCGTTTAGAAACACCATATATTTT. This codes for CASSYAFRNTIYF.

This chain joins TRBV2 and TRBJ2-5; D may be TRBD1 (6 bases). The germline V gene has CDR1 SNHLY and CDR2 FYNNEI. V was trimmed by 6 bases and J by 5 bases, leaving 13 bases between them. This CDR3 is 13 amino acids long. CDR3 in amino acids: CASRDSLRETQYF. The CDR3 bases are TGTGCCAGCAGGGACAGCCTGAGGGAGACCCAGTACTTC.

The chain joins TRBV6-1 to TRBJ2-2; 7 bases agree with TRBD2. The length of the CDR3 is 17 residues. After removal of 3 bases from V and 5 bases from J, the junction contained 12 bases not matched to a gene. CDR1 is MNHNS, CDR2 SASEGT, per germline. This CDR3 reads CASSELGRGARTGELFF. CDR3 nucleotides: TGTGCCAGCAGTGAGTTGGGGAGGGGAGCGAGGACCGGGGAGCTGTTTTTT.

Only a few counts were recorded for this clone. CDR3 region: CASGTASGNTIYF. DNA of the CDR3: TGTGCTAGCGGAACAGCCTCTGGAAACACCATATATTTT. V is TRBV7-7 and J is TRBJ1-3; D not resolved. Germline V gives CDR1 SSHAT, CDR2 FNYEAQ (reference sequence). The CDR3 loop spans 13 amino acids.

The genes are TRBV6-5 and TRBJ2-5, with D perhaps matching TRBD1 (6 bases). CDR1 and CDR2 from the germline V gene are MNHEY and SVGAGI. CDR3 size: 13 residues. V gave up 8 bases and J gave up 5 bases, with 15 bases separating them. CDR3 residues: CASAPGTTETQYF. In DNA form, the CDR3 reads TGTGCCAGCGCCCCCGGGACAACGGAGACCCAGTACTTC.

V and J are TRBV20-1 and TRBJ1-6, with D possibly matching TRBD1 (5 bases). Germline V gene sequence: CDR1 DFQATT, CDR2 SNEGSKA (reference sequence). CDR3 length: 17 residues. V shed 3 bases and J shed 6 bases, with 21 bases lying between them. The CDR3: CSASSGGGGVSNSPLHF. The CDR3 DNA sequence: TGCAGTGCTAGTTCTGGGGGGGGAGGGGTCTCTAATTCACCCCTCCACTTT.